Sequencing of this T cell receptor beta chain was carried out in a study of PD-L1 blockade in urothelial cancer. Details on this clone: Its antigen is undetermined.

This CDR3 has 13 amino acids. Per the germline V gene, CDR1 is GTSNPN and CDR2 is SVGIG (reference sequence). Trimming cost V 5 bases and J 3 bases, with 13 bases left between them. Clones were read by immunoSEQ multiplex PCR, and TCRdb kept only the in-frame ones, dropping some. This table has tens of thousands of clones, over 75% appearing once. Study conclusions and caveats: Tumor-linked clones in blood grew more by 3 weeks in durable-benefit patients.

The time point: pretreatment peripheral blood. Sequencing used PBMCs, obtained around atezolizumab (anti-PD-L1) treatment. The sequence derives from a man between 65 and 80 years old with urothelial cancer. The chain has TRBV30 and TRBJ1-1; TRBD1 might be the D (5 bases). The DNA for the CDR3 is TGTGCCTGGGCGGGGGTTTCGGACACTGAAGCTTTCTTT. Protein sequence: CAWAGVSDTEAFF.